This T cell receptor (beta chain) was obtained from a study of T-cell memory formation after mild COVID-19. For the study at large: Largely, the TCR clusters proved donor specific.

As concerns this clonotype: What it binds is unknown.

The 5'RACE method, run with constant-segment primers, produced TCR alpha and TCR beta cDNA libraries (carrying sample barcodes and UMIs). One entry per CDR3 protein, called by TCRdb with MiXCR from the 5' RACE reads. This table holds more than 150,000 distinct CDR3 sequences, under 20% found once. Overall study findings and caveats: There were some responding clones in pre-infection memory, which suggested that cross-reactive memory had joined. Nothing confirmed that second-wave clones peaking on day 37 were specific for SARS-CoV-2.

This CDR3 has 13 residues. CDR1 LGHDT and CDR2 YNNKEL come from the germline V gene (reference sequence). The V end was cut by 1 base, the J end by 5 bases, with 5 bases between. This receptor was identified in a man aged 18-30 years who had mild COVID-19 (a few samples of this study predate the infection). Cell type and time point are not known. Material for sequencing was PBMCs or a T cell subset sorted from them (not recorded which). The V and J genes are TRBV3-1 and TRBJ1-4, with D unclear. The CDR3 here is CASSQGWNEKLFF. In DNA, the CDR3 is TGTGCCAGCAGCCAAGGCTGGAATGAAAAACTGTTTTTT. Full variable domain (rest looked up from reference TRBV3-1 and TRBJ1-4): DTAVSQTPKYLVTQMGNDKSIKCEQNLGHDTMYWYKQDSKKFLKIMFSYNNKELIINETVPNRFSPKSPDKAHLNLHINSLELGDSAVYFCASSQGWNEKLFFGSGTQLSVL.